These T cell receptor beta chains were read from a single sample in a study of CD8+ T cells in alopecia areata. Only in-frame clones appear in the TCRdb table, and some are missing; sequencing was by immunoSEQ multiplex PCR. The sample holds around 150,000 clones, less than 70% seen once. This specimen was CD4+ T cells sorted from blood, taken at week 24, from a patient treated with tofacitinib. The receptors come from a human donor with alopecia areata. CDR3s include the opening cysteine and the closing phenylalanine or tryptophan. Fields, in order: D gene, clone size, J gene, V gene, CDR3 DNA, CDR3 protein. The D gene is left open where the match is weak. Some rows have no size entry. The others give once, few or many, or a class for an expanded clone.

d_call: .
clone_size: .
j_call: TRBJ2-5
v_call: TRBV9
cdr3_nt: TGTGCCAGCAGCGGACCCCAAGAGACCCAGTACTTC
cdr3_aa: CASSGPQETQYF

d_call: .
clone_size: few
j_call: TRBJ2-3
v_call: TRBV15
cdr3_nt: TGTGCCACCAGCAGCGATAGAGCACAGGGAATAGGAACGCAGTATTTT
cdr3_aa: CATSSDRAQGIGTQYF

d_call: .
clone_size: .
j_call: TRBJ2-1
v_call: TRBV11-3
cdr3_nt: TGTGCCAGCAGCTTAGGAAGGGTGGGGGATGAGCAGTTCTTC
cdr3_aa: CASSLGRVGDEQFF

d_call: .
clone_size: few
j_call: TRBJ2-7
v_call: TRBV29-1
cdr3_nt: TGCAGCGTTGAAGCGCAGAATACCTACGAGCAGTACTTC
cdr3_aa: CSVEAQNTYEQYF

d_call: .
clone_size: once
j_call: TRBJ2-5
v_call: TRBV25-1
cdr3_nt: TGTGCCAGCAGTGCCCAAGGAGCGGGCAAAGAGACCCAGTACTTC
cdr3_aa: CASSAQGAGKETQYF

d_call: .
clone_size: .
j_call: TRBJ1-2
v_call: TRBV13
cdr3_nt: TGTGCCAGCAGCTTAAGTAGGGGGGCTGGCTACACCTTC
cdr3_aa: CASSLSRGAGYTF

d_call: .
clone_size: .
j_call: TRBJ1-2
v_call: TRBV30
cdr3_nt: TGTGCCTGGAGTGGACAGTTCCTCTATGGCTACACCTTC
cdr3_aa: CAWSGQFLYGYTF

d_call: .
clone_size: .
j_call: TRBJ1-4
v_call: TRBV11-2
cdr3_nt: TGTGCCAGCAGCCCAAGGACAGAGGAAAAACTGTTTTTT
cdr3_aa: CASSPRTEEKLFF

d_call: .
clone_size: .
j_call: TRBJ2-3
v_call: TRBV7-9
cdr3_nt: TGTGCCAGCAGCTTAGGGCCCGGCTTTACTAGCACAGATACGCAGTATTTT
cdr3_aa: CASSLGPGFTSTDTQYF

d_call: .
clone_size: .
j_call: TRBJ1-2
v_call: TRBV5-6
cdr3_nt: TGTGCCAGCAGCGGAGGGGAGCCCGAGACCTTC
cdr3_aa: CASSGGEPETF

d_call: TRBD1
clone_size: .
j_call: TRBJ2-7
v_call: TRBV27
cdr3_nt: TGTGCCAGCAGGACAGGGGAAGGCGAGCAGTACTTC
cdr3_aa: CASRTGEGEQYF

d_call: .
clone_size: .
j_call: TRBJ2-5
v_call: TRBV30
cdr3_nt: TGTGCCTGGAAAAACAGGGTTCAAGAGACCCAGTACTTC
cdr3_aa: CAWKNRVQETQYF

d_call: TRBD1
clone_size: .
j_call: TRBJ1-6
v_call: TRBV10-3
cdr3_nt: TGTGCCATCGCTCAGGGGGACTCACCCCTCCACTTT
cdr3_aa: CAIAQGDSPLHF

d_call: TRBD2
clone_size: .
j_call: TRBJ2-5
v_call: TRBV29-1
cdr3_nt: TGCAGCGTTGGCCTAGCGGGGGGACAAGAGACCCAGTACTTC
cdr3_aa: CSVGLAGGQETQYF

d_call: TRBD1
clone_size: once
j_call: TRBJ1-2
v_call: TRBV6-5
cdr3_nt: TGTGCCAGCAGTTCCTTATCCGGATCCAGGGGGAGCGGCTACACCTTC
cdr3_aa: CASSSLSGSRGSGYTF

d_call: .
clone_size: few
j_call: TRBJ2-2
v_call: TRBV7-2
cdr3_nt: TGTGCCAGCAGCTTCAGTCGGGCTAGTTCCACCGGGGAGCTGTTTTTT
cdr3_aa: CASSFSRASSTGELFF

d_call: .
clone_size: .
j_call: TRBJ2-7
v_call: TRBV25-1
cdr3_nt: TGTGCCAGCAGTGAATTGAGGGGGACCTACGAGCAGTACTTC
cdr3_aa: CASSELRGTYEQYF

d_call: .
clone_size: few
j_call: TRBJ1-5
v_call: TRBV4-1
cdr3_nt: TGCGCCAGCAGCCAAAACCCTGGGGGGGCCAATCAGCCCCAGCATTTT
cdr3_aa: CASSQNPGGANQPQHF

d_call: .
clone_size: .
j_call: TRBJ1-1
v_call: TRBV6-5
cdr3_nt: TGTGCCAGCAGACATACAGGGGAAGCTTTCTTT
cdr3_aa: CASRHTGEAFF

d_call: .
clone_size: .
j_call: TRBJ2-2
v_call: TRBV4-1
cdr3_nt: TGCGCCAGCAGCCAAGCCCCTAGGGGCGCGAACACCGGGGAGCTGTTTTTT
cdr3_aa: CASSQAPRGANTGELFF

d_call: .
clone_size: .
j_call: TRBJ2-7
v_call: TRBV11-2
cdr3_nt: TGTGCCAGCAGCCGCGCTAGGGGCTCCTACGAGCAGTACTTC
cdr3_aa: CASSRARGSYEQYF

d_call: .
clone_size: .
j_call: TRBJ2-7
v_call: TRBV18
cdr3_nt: TGTGCCAGCTCACCCCCGGCGAGACCCTACGAGCAGTACTTC
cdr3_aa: CASSPPARPYEQYF